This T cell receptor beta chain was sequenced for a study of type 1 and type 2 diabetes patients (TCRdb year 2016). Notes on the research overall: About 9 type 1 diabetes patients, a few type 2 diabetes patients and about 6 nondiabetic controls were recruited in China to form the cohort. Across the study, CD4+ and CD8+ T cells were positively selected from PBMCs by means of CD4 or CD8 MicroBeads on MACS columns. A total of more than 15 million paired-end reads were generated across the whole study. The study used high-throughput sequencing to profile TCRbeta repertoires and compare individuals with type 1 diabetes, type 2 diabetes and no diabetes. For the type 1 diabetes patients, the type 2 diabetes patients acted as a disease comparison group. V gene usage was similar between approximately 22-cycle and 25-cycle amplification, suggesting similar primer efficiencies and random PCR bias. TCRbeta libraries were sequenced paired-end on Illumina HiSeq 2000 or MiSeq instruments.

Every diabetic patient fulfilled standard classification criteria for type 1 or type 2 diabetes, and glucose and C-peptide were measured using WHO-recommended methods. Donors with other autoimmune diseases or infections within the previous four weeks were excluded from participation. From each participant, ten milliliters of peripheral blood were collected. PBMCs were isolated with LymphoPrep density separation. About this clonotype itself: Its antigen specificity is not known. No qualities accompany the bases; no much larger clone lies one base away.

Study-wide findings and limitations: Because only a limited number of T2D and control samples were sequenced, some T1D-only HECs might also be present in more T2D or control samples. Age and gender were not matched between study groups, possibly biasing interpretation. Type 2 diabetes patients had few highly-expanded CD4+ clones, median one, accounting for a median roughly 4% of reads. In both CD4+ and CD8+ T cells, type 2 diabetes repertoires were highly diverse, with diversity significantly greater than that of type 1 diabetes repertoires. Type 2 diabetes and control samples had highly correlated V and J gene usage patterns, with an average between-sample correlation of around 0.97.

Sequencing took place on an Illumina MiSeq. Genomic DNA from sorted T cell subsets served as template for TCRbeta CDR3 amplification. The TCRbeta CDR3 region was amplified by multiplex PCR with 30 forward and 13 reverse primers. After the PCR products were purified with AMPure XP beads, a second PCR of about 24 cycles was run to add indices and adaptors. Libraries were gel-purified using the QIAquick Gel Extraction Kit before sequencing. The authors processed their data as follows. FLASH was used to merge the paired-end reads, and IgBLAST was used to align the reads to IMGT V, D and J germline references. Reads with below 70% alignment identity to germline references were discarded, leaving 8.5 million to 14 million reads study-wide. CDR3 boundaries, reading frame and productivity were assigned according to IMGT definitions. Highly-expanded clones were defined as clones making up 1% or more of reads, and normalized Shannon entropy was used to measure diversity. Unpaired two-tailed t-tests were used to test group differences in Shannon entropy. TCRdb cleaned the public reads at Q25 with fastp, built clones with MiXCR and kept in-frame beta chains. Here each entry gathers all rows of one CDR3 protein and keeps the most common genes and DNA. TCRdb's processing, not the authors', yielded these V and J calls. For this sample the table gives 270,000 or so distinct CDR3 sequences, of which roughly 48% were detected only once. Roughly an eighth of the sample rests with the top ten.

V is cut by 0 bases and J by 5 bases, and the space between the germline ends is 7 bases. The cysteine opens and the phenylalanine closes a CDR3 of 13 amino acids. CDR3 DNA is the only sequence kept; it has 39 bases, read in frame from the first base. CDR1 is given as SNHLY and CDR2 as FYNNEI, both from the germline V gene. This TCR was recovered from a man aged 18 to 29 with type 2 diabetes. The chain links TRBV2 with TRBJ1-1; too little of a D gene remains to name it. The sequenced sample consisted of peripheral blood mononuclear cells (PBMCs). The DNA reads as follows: TGTGCCAGCAGTGAAGCGGGCCGAACTGAAGCTTTCTTT. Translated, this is CASSEAGRTEAFF.